Listed here are 12 T cell receptor beta chains from one sample, sequenced in a study of vaccination and CD4 T cells after COVID-19. Antigens for these TCRs are unknown. As for treatment: roughly ten-day PBMC culture with coronavirus spike peptide pools or control peptides (ViraFEST assay). Oncomine TCR Beta short-read sequencing was applied to DNA from cultured CD4+ T cells. TCRdb passed the PCR reads through MiXCR, listing each CDR3 protein once. Counted here are 15,000 to 20,000 distinct CDR3 sequences, over 45% occurring once; the ten biggest clones make up approximately 15%. Sequencing used cultured CD4+ T cells from blood. The source of these receptors is a human donor with COVID-19.

The chain is built from TRBV30 and TRBJ2-5; 11 bases are a match to TRBD1. The CDR3 totals 13 residues. From germline, CDR1 is GTSNPN and CDR2 SVGIG (reference sequence). After removal of 5 bases from V and 1 base from J, the junction contained 0 bases not matched to a gene. Here the CDR3 reads CAWGQGAQETQYF. CDR3 sequence (DNA): TGTGCCTGGGGACAGGGGGCCCAAGAGACCCAGTACTTC.

The V and J genes are TRBV10-3 and TRBJ2-1; TRBD2 agrees at 15 bases. Germline values: CDR1 ENHRY, CDR2 SYGVKD. The CDR3 has 19 amino acids. V was clipped by 3 bases and J by 3 bases; unmatched bases: 9. The CDR3 loop is CAISDPWTSGGADYNEQFF. CDR3 bases: TGTGCCATCAGTGACCCCTGGACTAGCGGGGGGGCGGACTACAATGAGCAGTTCTTC.

This clonotype was found a few times. The chain combines TRBV20-1 with TRBJ2-7, with no clear D. The CDR3 is 11 residues long. Deletions cut 6 bases from V and 6 bases from J, with 12 bases between. CDR1 is DFQATT and CDR2 is SNEGSKA in the germline V gene (reference sequence). This CDR3 reads CSAHLDPEQYF. In nucleotides, the CDR3 is TGCAGTGCCCACTTGGATCCCGAGCAGTACTTC.

This clonotype was observed a few times. The CDR3 DNA is TGCAGTGCCGCTAGAGATTTACAAACTGAAGCTTTCTTT. Translating it yields CSAARDLQTEAFF. The rearrangement uses TRBV20-1 and TRBJ1-1, with D hard to call. CDR1 and CDR2 (germline): DFQATT, SNEGSKA (reference sequence). This CDR3 contains 13 residues. Trimming cost V 6 bases and J 5 bases, with 16 bases left between them.

The rearrangement joins TRBV21-1 to TRBJ1-1. TRBV21-1 is marked as a pseudogene. This CDR3 has 16 residues. This CDR3 is CASSKEGTSTSTEAFF. CDR3 sequence (DNA): TGTGCCAGCAGCAAAGAGGGGACTTCCACCAGCACTGAAGCTTTCTTT.

This chain joins TRBV20-1 and TRBJ2-5, with TRBD1 matching over 7 bases. V lost 6 bases, J lost 4 bases, and 11 bases stayed unmatched. From germline, CDR1 is DFQATT and CDR2 SNEGSKA (reference sequence). The CDR3 spans 14 residues. The CDR3 bases are TGCAGTGCCCAGCTACAGGGGCGGACAGAGACCCAGTACTTC. As protein: CSAQLQGRTETQYF.

The chain couples TRBV19 to TRBJ1-2, with unresolved D. Deletions cut 1 base from V and 7 bases from J, with 7 bases between. Germline values: CDR1 LNHDA, CDR2 SQIVND (reference sequence). This CDR3 is 12 amino acids long. The CDR3 protein is CASSIGISGYTF. The CDR3 DNA reads as TGTGCCAGTAGTATAGGGATTAGTGGCTACACCTTC.

This rearrangement joins TRBV6-5 to TRBJ2-2; unclear D gene. Trimming left V 0 bases short and J 9 bases short, with 11 bases between. This CDR3 is 14 amino acids long. Germline-derived CDR1 and CDR2 are MNHEY and SVGAGI. The CDR3, as DNA: TGTGCCAGCAGTTACTCACCCGCCAGCAGGGAGCTGTTTTTT. Translated: CASSYSPASRELFF.

The rearrangement links TRBV7-3 to TRBJ1-1; D might be TRBD1 (5 bases). CDR1 is SGHTA, CDR2 FQGTGA, per germline. Trimming pared 6 bases from V and 4 bases from J, leaving 15 bases between. The CDR3 consists of 14 residues. CDR3 nucleotide sequence: TGTGCCAGCAGGACCGCAGGGTTGGCCACTGAAGCTTTCTTT. Translation gives CASRTAGLATEAFF.

This clonotype was picked up a small number of times. The chain has TRBV30 and TRBJ1-1; weak D call: TRBD1 (6 bases). Trimming removed 4 bases at V and 3 bases at J, with 18 bases between. CDR3 length: 15 residues. Per germline, CDR1 GTSNPN and CDR2 SVGIG (reference sequence). The CDR3 nucleotides read TGTGCCTGGACTATAAGCCAGGGGCAGTACACTGAAGCTTTCTTT. As protein: CAWTISQGQYTEAFF. Looking up the rest from reference TRBV30 and TRBJ1-1 gives the full variable domain: SQTIHQWPATLVQPVGSPLSLECTVEGTSNPNLYWYRQAAGRGLQLLFYSVGIGQISSEVPQNLSASRPQDRQFILSSKKLLLSDSGFYLCAWTISQGQYTEAFFGQGTRLTVV.

Only a few counts were recorded for this clonotype. The rearrangement joins TRBV2 to TRBJ1-3, with 7 positions matching TRBD1. Germline CDR1 SNHLY, CDR2 FYNNEI. CDR3 length: 15 amino acids. V shed 0 bases and J 10 bases; nucleotides not matched to a gene: 9. CDR3 DNA sequence: TGTGCCAGCAGTGAAGCGAGGGGACAGTTCGGAACCATATATTTT. This encodes CASSEARGQFGTIYF.

V and J are TRBV7-2 and TRBJ1-2; D is perhaps TRBD1 (6 bases). The CDR3 contains 14 residues. CDR1 is SGHTA and CDR2 is FQGNSA in the germline V gene. V lost 5 bases, J lost 5 bases, and 15 bases lay in between. CDR3 region: CASSPGHGGYGYTF. DNA of the CDR3: TGTGCCAGCAGCCCGGGACATGGAGGATATGGCTACACCTTC. Full variable domain (outside the CDR3, taken from reference TRBV7-2 and TRBJ1-2): GAGVSQSPSNKVTEKGKDVELRCDPISGHTALYWYRQSLGQGLEFLIYFQGNSAPDKSGLPSDRFSAERTGGSVSTLTIQRTQQEDSAVYLCASSPGHGGYGYTFGSGTRLTVV.